Listed below are T cell receptor beta chains from one sample, sequenced in a study of metastatic and nonmetastatic thyroid tumors. TCRdb reprocessed the PCR reads using MiXCR. The data contain about 30,000 clones, under 30% of them singletons. The specimen was blood. The receptors originated from a female donor with papillary thyroid cancer or a benign thyroid nodule (not recorded which). Some clones in this sample may be carry-over from other donors' samples. Both conserved end residues are part of each CDR3. Fields, in order: CDR3 length, J gene, V gene, clone size, D gene, CDR3 DNA, CDR3 protein. A D gene is named only where the DNA matches it firmly. The size entry is marked missing in some rows and otherwise reads once, few, many or a size class.

length: 15; J: TRBJ2-1; V: TRBV27; size: medium-sized; D: TRBD2; DNA: TGTGCCAGCAGTCTCCCCGGGAGGGCCTACAATGAGCAGTTCTTC; CDR3: CASSLPGRAYNEQFF
length: 14; J: TRBJ2-1; V: TRBV7-2; size: .; D: .; DNA: TGTGCCAGCAGCTTGGGACCTCGGGGGAATGAGCAGTTCTTC; CDR3: CASSLGPRGNEQFF
length: 16; J: TRBJ1-5; V: TRBV2; size: .; D: .; DNA: TGTGCCAGCAGTGATATCTTTCTCGAGGGTCAGCAGCCCCAGCATTTT; CDR3: CASSDIFLEGQQPQHF
length: 13; J: TRBJ1-1; V: TRBV6-1; size: medium-sized; D: TRBD1; DNA: TGTGCCAGCAGGACAGGGGAAGGGATAGAAGCTTTCTTT; CDR3: CASRTGEGIEAFF
length: 14; J: TRBJ2-6; V: TRBV28; size: medium-sized; D: .; DNA: TGTGCCAGCCACCCGAGCGCGGGGGCCAACGTCCTGACTTTC; CDR3: CASHPSAGANVLTF
length: 14; J: TRBJ1-2; V: TRBV2; size: many; D: .; DNA: TGTGCCAGCAGGGGAGGGGCTCCCGCCTATGGCTACACCTTC; CDR3: CASRGGAPAYGYTF
length: 13; J: TRBJ2-7; V: TRBV6-1; size: .; D: TRBD1; DNA: TGTGCCAGCAGCTACGGACAGGAATACGAGCAGTACTTC; CDR3: CASSYGQEYEQYF
length: 15; J: TRBJ2-1; V: TRBV20-1; size: many; D: .; DNA: TGCAGTGCTAGAGATGGGGGCTCCCCGGGGAATGAGCAGTTCTTC; CDR3: CSARDGGSPGNEQFF
length: 17; J: TRBJ2-2; V: TRBV6-5; size: .; D: .; DNA: TGTGCCAGCAGTTACTCGATTCAACAGGGAAAGACCGGGGAGCTGTTTTTT; CDR3: CASSYSIQQGKTGELFF
length: 15; J: TRBJ1-2; V: TRBV6-1; size: few; D: .; DNA: TGTGCCAGCAGTGAAAGGGGCAGAAGCAGTTATGGCTACACCTTC; CDR3: CASSERGRSSYGYTF
length: 11; J: TRBJ2-7; V: TRBV20-1; size: many; D: .; DNA: TGCAGTGCTAAGGACGGATACGAGCAGTACTTC; CDR3: CSAKDGYEQYF
length: 14; J: TRBJ2-2; V: TRBV11-3; size: few; D: .; DNA: TGTGCCAGCAGCCCCCGACAGAACACCGGGGAGCTGTTTTTT; CDR3: CASSPRQNTGELFF
length: 14; J: TRBJ2-7; V: TRBV15; size: .; D: TRBD1; DNA: TGTGCCACCAGCGAGAGGGACAGAGCCTACGAGCAGTACTTC; CDR3: CATSERDRAYEQYF
length: 17; J: TRBJ1-4; V: TRBV19; size: many; D: .; DNA: TGTGCCAGGTTAGTTAGGGAAAAAAAGAGTTTCAATGAAAAACTGTTTTTT; CDR3: CARLVREKKSFNEKLFF
length: 15; J: TRBJ2-1; V: TRBV2; size: .; D: TRBD2; DNA: TGTGCCAGCAGTGAAAGCGGGAGTACGGTCGATGAGCAGTTCTTC; CDR3: CASSESGSTVDEQFF
length: 15; J: TRBJ1-5; V: TRBV6-1; size: few; D: .; DNA: TGTGCCAGCAGCTTAGTAGGGAATAGCAATCAGCCCCAGCATTTT; CDR3: CASSLVGNSNQPQHF
length: 13; J: TRBJ2-1; V: TRBV12-3/TRBV12-4; size: few; D: .; DNA: TGTGCCAGCAGTTTCTCCGCGTACAATGAGCAGTTCTTC; CDR3: CASSFSAYNEQFF
length: 12; J: TRBJ1-2; V: TRBV9; size: .; D: .; DNA: TGTGCCAGCACACAGGGCCCCTATGGCTACACCTTC; CDR3: CASTQGPYGYTF
length: 15; J: TRBJ2-7; V: TRBV27; size: few; D: .; DNA: TGTGCCAGCACCGATAACAGGCCCGGGGCCTACGAGCAGTACTTC; CDR3: CASTDNRPGAYEQYF
length: 15; J: TRBJ2-1; V: TRBV6-2/TRBV6-3; size: few; D: TRBD1; DNA: TGTGCCAGCAGTTATGTGACAGGGGTCCCCAATGAGCAGTTCTTC; CDR3: CASSYVTGVPNEQFF
length: 13; J: TRBJ2-7; V: TRBV6-2/TRBV6-3; size: few; D: .; DNA: TGTTCCAGCAGTCCCTACCCCTCCTACGAGCAGTACTTC; CDR3: CSSSPYPSYEQYF
length: 13; J: TRBJ2-3; V: TRBV28; size: .; D: .; DNA: TGTGCCAGCAGTTTATGGGCCCCCAATACGCAGTATTTT; CDR3: CASSLWAPNTQYF
length: 17; J: TRBJ1-3; V: TRBV24-1; size: few; D: .; DNA: TGTGCCACCAGTGATCCCCTGACTGAGCTCTCTGGAAACACCATATATTTT; CDR3: CATSDPLTELSGNTIYF
length: 19; J: TRBJ1-1; V: TRBV2; size: once; D: .; DNA: TGTGCCAGCAGTGAAGCAATGAGGGCCCGCCTAGGGGTGAACACTGAAGCTTTCTTT; CDR3: CASSEAMRARLGVNTEAFF
length: 20; J: TRBJ1-2; V: TRBV2; size: .; D: TRBD1; DNA: TGTGCCAGCAGTGAAGCCGTCATGGGATCAACAGGGGGCGCTAACTATGGCTACACCTTC; CDR3: CASSEAVMGSTGGANYGYTF
length: 15; J: TRBJ2-7; V: TRBV6-5; size: .; D: .; DNA: TGTGCCAGCAGTTACGTCGGAAGATGGAGGGACGAGCAGTACTTC; CDR3: CASSYVGRWRDEQYF
length: 14; J: TRBJ2-3; V: TRBV6-6; size: .; D: TRBD2; DNA: TGTGCCAGCAGCTTACTAGCGGGGACGGATACGCAGTATTTT; CDR3: CASSLLAGTDTQYF
length: 15; J: TRBJ1-5; V: TRBV6-6; size: few; D: .; DNA: TGTGCCAGCAGTTACTCGATGAATAGCAATCAGCCCCAGCATTTT; CDR3: CASSYSMNSNQPQHF
length: 16; J: TRBJ2-1; V: TRBV10-1; size: few; D: .; DNA: TGCGCCAGCAGTAAGGAGGTCAGGCCGTCCTACAATGAGCAGTTCTTC; CDR3: CASSKEVRPSYNEQFF
length: 15; J: TRBJ2-1; V: TRBV4-3; size: .; D: .; DNA: TGCGCCAGCAGCCATGCTGGATCATCCTACAATGAGCAGTTCTTC; CDR3: CASSHAGSSYNEQFF
length: 14; J: TRBJ2-7; V: TRBV2; size: few; D: TRBD2; DNA: TGTGCCAGCAGGGATATAGCGGGAGAGTACGAGCAGTACTTC; CDR3: CASRDIAGEYEQYF
length: 12; J: TRBJ1-1; V: TRBV18; size: .; D: .; DNA: TGTGCCAGCTCACTCCCCGCATTTGAAGCTTTCTTT; CDR3: CASSLPAFEAFF
length: 14; J: TRBJ1-2; V: TRBV11-2; size: .; D: .; DNA: TGTGCCAGCAGCTTATTCGGGGGGACGGGTGGCTACACCTTC; CDR3: CASSLFGGTGGYTF
length: 14; J: TRBJ2-3; V: TRBV24-1; size: few; D: .; DNA: TGTGCCACCAGTGAACCCCAGGGTTCAGATACGCAGTATTTT; CDR3: CATSEPQGSDTQYF
length: 15; J: TRBJ2-1; V: TRBV2; size: few; D: TRBD2; DNA: TGTGCCAGCAGTGCTAGCGGGAGCTCCTACAATGAGCAGTTCTTC; CDR3: CASSASGSSYNEQFF
length: 13; J: TRBJ1-6; V: TRBV6-2/TRBV6-3; size: few; D: .; DNA: TGTGCCAGCCGGACAGAGGGGAATTCACCCCTCCACTTT; CDR3: CASRTEGNSPLHF
length: 11; J: TRBJ1-5; V: TRBV12-3/TRBV12-4; size: many; D: .; DNA: TGTGCCAGCAGTTTAACGGGACCCCAGCATTTT; CDR3: CASSLTGPQHF
length: 18; J: TRBJ2-3; V: TRBV13; size: many; D: .; DNA: TGTGCCAGCAGCTTAGGCCTGGTCGGAGAAAAATTCACAGATACGCAGTATTTT; CDR3: CASSLGLVGEKFTDTQYF
length: 15; J: TRBJ2-7; V: TRBV20-1; size: once; D: .; DNA: TGCAGTCTTTCTCCTCGGGGCCGTTTCTCCTACGAGCAGTACTTC; CDR3: CSLSPRGRFSYEQYF
length: 14; J: TRBJ2-2; V: TRBV6-2/TRBV6-3; size: .; D: .; DNA: TGTGCCAGCAGTCTAGACTTGACCACCGGGGAGCTGTTTTTT; CDR3: CASSLDLTTGELFF
length: 13; J: TRBJ1-4; V: TRBV5-4; size: many; D: .; DNA: TGTGCCAGCAGAAAAGAGAGTAATGAAAAACTGTTTTTT; CDR3: CASRKESNEKLFF
length: 13; J: TRBJ2-1; V: TRBV27; size: few; D: .; DNA: TGTGCCAGCAGTTTAGTGGAGTACAATGAGCAGTTCTTC; CDR3: CASSLVEYNEQFF
length: 15; J: TRBJ2-7; V: TRBV6-1; size: .; D: .; DNA: TGTGCCAGCAGTGAAGGAGGGGCGGCCCTCTACGAGCAGTACTTC; CDR3: CASSEGGAALYEQYF
length: 19; J: TRBJ2-1; V: TRBV21-1; size: .; D: .; DNA: TGTGCCAGCAGCAGGCCGGGGGCGGAGCGGGAGGGCTCCTACAATGAGCAGTTCTTC; CDR3: CASSRPGAEREGSYNEQFF
length: 11; J: TRBJ2-5; V: TRBV28; size: .; D: .; DNA: TGTGCCAGCAGTTTCTCCGGGACCCAGTACTTC; CDR3: CASSFSGTQYF
length: 12; J: TRBJ1-2; V: TRBV2; size: .; D: .; DNA: TGTGCCAGCGGGACTGACAGCTATGGCTACACCTTC; CDR3: CASGTDSYGYTF